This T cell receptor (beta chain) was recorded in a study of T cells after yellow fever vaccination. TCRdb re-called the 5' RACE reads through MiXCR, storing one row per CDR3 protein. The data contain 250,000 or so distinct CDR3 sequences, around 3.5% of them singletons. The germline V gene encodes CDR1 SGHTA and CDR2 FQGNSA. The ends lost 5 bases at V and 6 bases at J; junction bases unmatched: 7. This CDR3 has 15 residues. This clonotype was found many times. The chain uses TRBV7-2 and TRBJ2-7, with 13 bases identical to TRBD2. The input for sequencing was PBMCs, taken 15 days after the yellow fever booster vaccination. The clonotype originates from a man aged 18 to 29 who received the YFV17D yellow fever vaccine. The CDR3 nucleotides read TGTGCCAGCAGCCCCGGGACTAGCGGGGAGGGCGAGCAGTACTTC. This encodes CASSPGTSGEGEQYF.